Below are 21 T cell receptor beta chains sequenced from a single sample in a study of shared clonotypes between healthy human individuals. Method: immunoSEQ multiplex PCR; TCRdb's copy keeps in-frame clones and lacks some. The data show about 2.1 million clones, with around 93% seen just once and more than 1.5% held by the top ten. Cells designated naive CD8 were CD45RO-negative and were positively selected for CCR7, with terminally differentiated effector memory CD45RA+ cells excluded. The specimen was naive CD8+ T cells from PBMCs. All receptors derive from a man aged 18 to 30 in good health. Some clones in this sample may be carry-over from other donors' samples.

The chain couples TRBV30 to TRBJ2-7; TRBD2 matches at 12 bases. Germline-derived CDR1 and CDR2 are GTSNPN and SVGIG (reference sequence). The V and J ends lost 0 bases and 0 bases, in that order; junction bases with no gene match: 9. The CDR3 is 18 residues long. The CDR3 here is CAWSVPGLAGPGSYEQYF. The DNA of the CDR3 is TGTGCCTGGAGTGTACCCGGACTAGCGGGACCTGGCTCCTACGAGCAGTACTTC.

The V and J genes are TRBV6-5 and TRBJ2-1; no clear D gene. CDR1 MNHEY and CDR2 SVGAGI come from the germline V gene. V was trimmed by 7 bases and J by 2 bases, leaving 15 bases between them. The CDR3 contains 15 residues. The CDR3 loop reads CASTLMPRAYNEQFF. CDR3 DNA: TGTGCCAGCACCTTGATGCCGAGAGCCTACAATGAGCAGTTCTTC.

The chain combines TRBV2 with TRBJ1-2, with 7 bases lining up with TRBD1. This CDR3 is 17 amino acids long. The V gene's germline CDR1 is SNHLY and CDR2 FYNNEI. V trimming: 6 bases; J trimming: 4 bases; junction bases outside the gene matches: 17. This CDR3 reads CASSLHPGQGVLYGYTF. CDR3 bases: TGTGCCAGCAGCCTACACCCGGGGCAGGGGGTTCTCTATGGCTACACCTTC.

A note on this clone: The sample holds other DNA sequences that translate to the same CDR3. The chain links TRBV19 to TRBJ2-7, with 9 bases aligning to TRBD1. V trimming: 6 bases; J trimming: 4 bases; junction bases outside the gene matches: 7. Germline CDR1 and CDR2: LNHDA and SQIVND (reference sequence). The CDR3 has 14 residues. CDR3 protein: CASSPGQGGYEQYF. The CDR3 DNA reads TGTGCCAGTAGCCCGGGACAGGGTGGTTACGAGCAGTACTTC.

This clone has just one count. V is TRBV30 and J is TRBJ1-4, with 7 bases matching TRBD1. Trimming cost V 3 bases and J 8 bases; bases outside gene matches: 12. The germline V gene encodes CDR1 GTSNPN and CDR2 SVGIG (reference sequence). There are 15 residues in the CDR3. The CDR3 spells CAWRPLDRAREKLFF. Here the CDR3 DNA reads TGTGCCTGGAGGCCACTCGACAGGGCTCGAGAAAAACTGTTTTTT.

The chain uses TRBV9 and TRBJ2-7; 7 bases align to TRBD2. Germline V lookup: CDR1 SGDLS, CDR2 YYNGEE. The CDR3 runs to 15 residues. V trimming: 2 bases; J trimming: 0 bases; junction bases outside the gene matches: 5. CDR3 amino acids: CASSVSSGYSYEQYF. In nucleotides, the CDR3 is TGTGCCAGCAGCGTGTCTAGCGGCTACTCCTACGAGCAGTACTTC.

With regard to this clone: Other DNA sequences in this sample translate to the same CDR3. V is TRBV14 and J is TRBJ1-1; D may be TRBD1 (6 bases). The V gene lost 1 base and the J gene lost 4 bases, with 7 bases spanning the gap. This CDR3 has 13 amino acids. CDR1 SGHDN and CDR2 FVKESK come from the germline V gene. In DNA form, the CDR3 reads TGTGCCAGCAGCCAAGTACAGGGCACTGAAGCTTTCTTT. Translation: CASSQVQGTEAFF. The whole variable domain, filled in from reference TRBV14 and TRBJ1-1, reads EAGVTQFPSHSVIEKGQTVTLRCDPISGHDNLYWYRRVMGKEIKFLLHFVKESKQDESGMPNNRFLAERTGGTYSTLKVQPAELEDSGVYFCASSQVQGTEAFFGQGTRLTVV.

The V and J genes are TRBV28 and TRBJ2-7; D is unclear. The V gene's germline CDR1 is MDHEN and CDR2 SYDVKM. V was shortened by 5 bases and J by 2 bases, with 13 bases between the two germline ends. CDR3 length: 14 amino acids. Here the CDR3 DNA reads TGTGCCAGCAGTCCCCGGGTCTTGCCCTACGAGCAGTACTTC. Amino acids: CASSPRVLPYEQYF.

V and J are TRBV28 and TRBJ2-7, with 10 nucleotides matching TRBD1. Germline trimming cut 3 bases from V and 5 bases from J; bases unmatched to any gene: 10. Germline values: CDR1 MDHEN, CDR2 SYDVKM. The CDR3 is 16 amino acids. CDR3 sequence reads: CASSFRFATGGHEQYF. In nucleotides, the CDR3 is TGTGCCAGCAGTTTTAGGTTTGCGACAGGGGGCCACGAGCAGTACTTC.

The chain couples TRBV28 to TRBJ2-3, with 14 bases fitting TRBD2. This CDR3 spans 16 amino acids. V shed 5 bases and J 2 bases; nucleotides not matched to a gene: 3. Germline loops: CDR1 MDHEN, CDR2 SYDVKM. The CDR3 nucleotides are TGTGCCAGCAGTCCGGGACTAGCGGGAGTCACAGATACGCAGTATTTT. It encodes CASSPGLAGVTDTQYF. Supplemented by reference TRBV28 and TRBJ2-3, the full variable domain reads DVKVTQSSRYLVKRTGEKVFLECVQDMDHENMFWYRQDPGLGLRLIYFSYDVKMKEKGDIPEGYSVSREKKERFSLILESASTNQTSMYLCASSPGLAGVTDTQYFGPGTRLTVL.

CDR3 in amino acids: CSVEWGLAGPTDTQYF. In DNA, the CDR3 is TGCAGCGTTGAGTGGGGACTAGCGGGACCCACGGATACGCAGTATTTT. The rearrangement links TRBV29-1 to TRBJ2-3; 13 bases match TRBD2. CDR3 length: 16 amino acids. Trimming took 3 bases from V and 6 from J; bases not matched to a gene: 9. The V gene's germline CDR1 is SQVTM and CDR2 ANQGSEA.

The chain carries TRBV27 and TRBJ1-2; unclear D gene. The germline CDR1 and CDR2 sequences are MNHEY and SMNVEV (reference sequence). This CDR3 spans 14 amino acids. The germline V and J ends were trimmed by 5 bases and 4 bases, with 14 bases remaining between them. The CDR3 reads CASSTRDGFYGYTF. CDR3 in DNA: TGTGCCAGCAGTACACGCGACGGCTTCTATGGCTACACCTTC.

About this clone itself: The same CDR3 arises from other DNA sequences in this sample as well. The gene calls are TRBV7-9 and TRBJ2-7, with D maybe TRBD1 (7 bases). The V end lost 1 base, the J end lost 2 bases, and 12 bases lay between the germline ends. Germline CDR1 SEHNR, CDR2 FQNEAQ (reference sequence). The CDR3 sequence is 15 residues long. This chain's CDR3 is CASSLGAGGTYEQYF. CDR3 bases: TGTGCCAGCAGCTTAGGAGCAGGGGGGACCTACGAGCAGTACTTC.

This chain links TRBV10-3 with TRBJ2-7; 16 positions agree with TRBD2. The ends lost 6 bases at V and 5 bases at J; junction bases unmatched: 4. The CDR3 spans 15 residues. Germline loops: CDR1 ENHRY, CDR2 SYGVKD. The CDR3 loop reads CAIRGTSGRAHEQYF. The CDR3 DNA is TGTGCCATCAGAGGGACTAGCGGGAGGGCCCACGAGCAGTACTTC.

The V and J genes are TRBV5-1 and TRBJ1-2, with 8 bases lining up with TRBD1. V was clipped by 3 bases and J by 4 bases; unmatched bases: 5. Germline V gene data show CDR1 as SGHRS and CDR2 as YFSETQ. There are 14 residues in the CDR3. The DNA of the CDR3 is TGCGCCAGCAGCTCGGACAGGGCAAGCTATGGCTACACCTTC. It translates to CASSSDRASYGYTF.

The rearrangement links TRBV28 to TRBJ2-3; 9 positions match TRBD2. Germline CDR1 MDHEN, CDR2 SYDVKM. CDR3 size: 13 residues. Trimming removed 6 bases from V and 5 bases from J; junction bases left unmatched: 3. For the CDR3, the DNA is TGTGCCAGCAGGCCTAGCGGGATAGATACGCAGTATTTT. This translates into CASRPSGIDTQYF.

The V and J genes are TRBV6-1 and TRBJ1-3, with D possibly matching TRBD1 (6 bases). There are 16 residues in the CDR3. Trimming stripped 0 bases from V and 7 bases from J, with 16 bases between. Germline V gives CDR1 MNHNS, CDR2 SASEGT. CDR3 region: CASSEAPGQIQNTIYF. CDR3 bases: TGTGCCAGCAGTGAAGCGCCGGGACAAATACAGAACACCATATATTTT.

A note on this clone: Other nucleotide sequences in the sample specify the same CDR3. The chain employs TRBV27 and TRBJ2-1; 11 nucleotides agree with TRBD2. The junction had 5 bases not matched to a gene; V was cut back by 4 bases and J by 6 bases. This CDR3 contains 15 residues. Germline lookup yields CDR1 MNHEY and CDR2 SMNVEV (reference sequence). The CDR3 protein is CASSSGTSGSNEQFF. The CDR3 DNA follows: TGTGCCAGCAGTTCCGGGACTAGCGGCTCCAATGAGCAGTTCTTC.

The rearrangement uses TRBV15 and TRBJ2-1, with D perhaps matching TRBD2 (5 bases). The CDR3 is 15 residues long. Deletions cut 4 bases from V and 3 bases from J, with 13 bases between. CDR1 is LNHNV and CDR2 is YYDKDF in the germline V gene (reference sequence). The CDR3 is CATSTRETGYNEQFF. In nucleotides, the CDR3 is TGTGCCACCAGCACAAGGGAGACCGGCTACAATGAGCAGTTCTTC.

J is TRBJ2-5 and V is TRBV28; 14 bases fit TRBD2. The J call may be faulty, since TRBJ2-7 better matches the DNA end. CDR1 MDHEN and CDR2 SYDVKM come from the germline V gene. CDR3 length equals 15 residues. CDR3 region: CASTSGLAGVYEQYF. CDR3 sequence (DNA): TGTGCCAGCACCTCGGGACTAGCGGGAGTCTACGAGCAGTACTTC.

V usage is TRBV4-1 and J usage is TRBJ1-1; tentatively, D is TRBD1 (6 bases). The CDR3 length is 13 residues. Trimming removed 4 bases from V and 9 bases from J, with 15 bases in between. CDR1 and CDR2 from the germline V gene are MGHRA and YSYEKL. CDR3 nucleotide sequence: TGCGCCAGCAGCCGAGCGGACAGTTCCCAAGCTTTCTTT. Translation gives CASSRADSSQAFF.